The entry below describes one T cell receptor beta chain. Its matching antigen is unknown. The data originate from a study of OX40 agonist ivuxolimab in advanced cancers. Study findings and constraints: There were, on average, more expanded clones in CD8+ T cells than in CD4+.

Method: immunoSEQ multiplex PCR; TCRdb's copy keeps in-frame clones and lacks some. Of roughly 60,000 clones listed, 84% are singletons. The TCR sequence derives from an adult with an advanced solid tumor such as melanoma, head and neck, liver or kidney cancer. Here the sequenced sample was CD4+ or CD8+ T cells sorted from blood, taken in a trial of the OX40 agonist ivuxolimab.

The DNA for the CDR3 is TGTGCCAGCAGGCGGAGTGATCAGCCCCAGCATTTT. Its protein product is CASRRSDQPQHF. This chain connects TRBV2 to TRBJ1-5; D is unclear. This CDR3 has 12 amino acids. Germline assignment: CDR1 SNHLY and CDR2 FYNNEI. Deletions cut 6 bases from V and 5 bases from J, with 8 bases between.